Each of the 32 T cell receptor beta chains below was sequenced from the same sample in a study of vaccination and CD4 T cells after COVID-19. Sequence data for DNA of cultured CD4+ T cells were generated by the Oncomine TCR Beta short-read assay. TCRdb independently ran MiXCR on the PCR reads; one entry per CDR3 protein. Among about 17,000 distinct CDR3 sequences listed, about 44% were seen once. Treatment defined: approximately nine-day PBMC culture with coronavirus spike peptide pools or control peptides (ViraFEST assay). Their antigens remain unidentified. This material consisted of CD4+ T cells from blood, cultured in vitro, taken before SARS-CoV-2 vaccination. The receptors here all came from a human donor who received a COVID-19 vaccine.

The chain links TRBV6-4 to TRBJ1-4, with a possible D match to TRBD1 (5 bases). Between the trimmed V and J ends, which lost 7 bases and 6 bases, there was a span of 18 bases. The germline V gene has CDR1 MRHNA and CDR2 SNTAGT. The CDR3 has 15 amino acids. This chain's CDR3 is CASIARDGEYEKLFF. DNA for the CDR3: TGTGCCAGCATTGCCCGGGACGGGGAGTATGAAAAACTGTTTTTT.

Remarks on this clonotype: A read error may produce the germline difference seen at one junction end. The chain employs TRBV5-1 and TRBJ2-3; D may be TRBD2 (5 bases). This CDR3 is built from 16 residues. Germline lookup yields CDR1 SGHRS and CDR2 YFSETQ. CDR3 in DNA: TGCGCCAGCAGCTTGGGCCTAGATTCTAGCACAGATACGCAGTGTTTT. Residues: CASSLGLDSSTDTQCF.

The rearrangement links TRBV6-1 to TRBJ1-6; weak D call: TRBD1 (6 bases). Germline V lookup: CDR1 MNHNS, CDR2 SASEGT. Trimming took 6 bases from V and 10 from J, leaving 13 bases between them. The CDR3 is 13 residues long. CDR3 nucleotide sequence: TGTGCCAGCAGAGGAAACAGGGAATCACCCCTCCACTTT. This gives the protein CASRGNRESPLHF.

V is TRBV10-3 and J is TRBJ1-2; TRBD1 aligns across 12 bases. Trimming removed 0 bases from V and 4 bases from J; junction bases left unmatched: 3. This CDR3 region has 16 residues. Looked up from germline, CDR1 is ENHRY and CDR2 is SYGVKD. The CDR3 protein is CAISESGTGGSYGYTF. CDR3 nucleotide sequence: TGTGCCATCAGTGAGTCGGGGACAGGGGGCAGCTATGGCTACACCTTC.

DNA for the CDR3: TGTGCCTGGAGTAAAGACGGCCTCACAGATACGCAGTATTTT. It translates to CAWSKDGLTDTQYF. The rearrangement joins TRBV30 to TRBJ2-3; no definite D call. Per germline, CDR1 GTSNPN and CDR2 SVGIG (reference sequence). The CDR3 is 14 amino acids. The germline V and J ends were trimmed by 2 bases and 2 bases, with 11 bases remaining between them. Looking up the rest from reference TRBV30 and TRBJ2-3 gives the full variable domain: SQTIHQWPATLVQPVGSPLSLECTVEGTSNPNLYWYRQAAGRGLQLLFYSVGIGQISSEVPQNLSASRPQDRQFILSSKKLLLSDSGFYLCAWSKDGLTDTQYFGPGTRLTVL.

The rearrangement uses TRBV30 and TRBJ1-1; 11 nucleotides agree with TRBD1. This CDR3 contains 14 residues. From germline, CDR1 is GTSNPN and CDR2 SVGIG (reference sequence). The junction had 3 bases not matched to a gene; V was cut back by 0 bases and J by 6 bases. CDR3 nucleotides: TGTGCCTGGAGTGTATCGGGACAGGGGGCTGAAGCTTTCTTT. Protein: CAWSVSGQGAEAFF.

The rearrangement joins TRBV2 to TRBJ1-1; no firm D call. This CDR3 contains 11 residues. Germline V CDR1 and CDR2: SNHLY, FYNNEI. V lost 7 bases to trimming and J lost 4 bases, with 7 bases between them. The CDR3 DNA is TGTGCCAGCAATGCTTTCACTGAAGCTTTCTTT. It is translated as CASNAFTEAFF.

CDR3 bases: TGTGCCACCAGTGATCGGTCCAAGACCACAGATACGCAGTATTTT. It translates to CATSDRSKTTDTQYF. This rearrangement joins TRBV24-1 to TRBJ2-3; D gene ambiguous. The CDR3 runs 15 residues. Trimming took off 3 bases at V and 2 bases at J, with 11 bases between the two ends. Per germline, CDR1 KGHDR and CDR2 SFDVKD.

The chain has TRBV27 and TRBJ2-3, with D perhaps TRBD1 (5 bases). CDR3 length equals 15 residues. CDR1 MNHEY and CDR2 SMNVEV come from the germline V gene (reference sequence). The V end lost 0 bases, the J end lost 4 bases, and 11 bases lay between the germline ends. The chain's CDR3 is CASSLSWQGSDTQYF. CDR3 sequence (DNA): TGTGCCAGCAGTTTATCGTGGCAGGGCTCAGATACGCAGTATTTT.

The V and J genes are TRBV19 and TRBJ2-6; D uncertain. The germline V gene encodes CDR1 LNHDA and CDR2 SQIVND (reference sequence). Trimming pared 4 bases from V and 2 bases from J, leaving 6 bases between. The CDR3 length is 14 residues. CDR3 amino acids: CASSTLAGANVLTF. CDR3 coding DNA: TGTGCCAGTAGTACCTTGGCTGGGGCCAACGTCCTGACTTTC.

This clonotype was seen only a few times. In nucleotides, the CDR3 is TGTGCCAGCAGTGAAGCGGACAGGGTCCGGGGTCCCCAGCATTTT. As protein: CASSEADRVRGPQHF. The chain recombines TRBV6-1 with TRBJ1-5, with 8 bases identical to TRBD1. From germline, CDR1 is MNHNS and CDR2 SASEGT. The V and J ends lost 0 bases and 10 bases, in that order; junction bases with no gene match: 8. This CDR3 has 15 amino acids.

This CDR3 reads CASSVNSGETQYF. The CDR3, as DNA: TGTGCCAGCAGCGTAAATAGCGGAGAGACCCAGTACTTC. The J gene is TRBJ2-5, the V gene TRBV7-9, with TRBD2 as a possible D gene (6 bases). Per the germline V gene, CDR1 is SEHNR and CDR2 is FQNEAQ (reference sequence). The V gene lost 5 bases and the J gene lost 4 bases, with 11 bases spanning the gap. This CDR3 is built from 13 residues. Full variable domain (outside the CDR3, taken from reference TRBV7-9 and TRBJ2-5): DTGVSQNPRHKITKRGQNVTFRCDPISEHNRLYWYRQTLGQGPEFLTYFQNEAQLEKSRLLSDRFSAERPKGSFSTLEIQRTEQGDSAMYLCASSVNSGETQYFGPGTRLLVL.

This clonotype came up a few times. The CDR3 loop reads CASSLRLGTAQHF. The CDR3 coding sequence is TGTGCCAGCAGCTTGAGACTTGGGACGGCCCAGCATTTT. The V and J genes are TRBV7-7 and TRBJ1-5; maybe TRBD1 (5 bases). The CDR3 spans 13 residues. The V end lost 3 bases, the J end lost 11 bases, and 14 bases lay between the germline ends. Germline V gene data show CDR1 as SSHAT and CDR2 as FNYEAQ (reference sequence).

This clonotype was found a few times. V usage is TRBV2 and J usage is TRBJ1-2; D might be TRBD1 (5 bases). The germline V and J ends were trimmed by 6 bases and 7 bases, with 18 bases remaining between them. This CDR3 has 14 residues. Germline-derived CDR1 and CDR2 are SNHLY and FYNNEI. The CDR3 DNA sequence: TGTGCCAGCAGCCTAACCGCAGGGTTTGGTGGCTACACCTTC. Translating gives CASSLTAGFGGYTF.

This clonotype was seen a handful of times. V is TRBV24-1 and J is TRBJ1-2, with TRBD1 matching 8 bases. The CDR3 is 11 residues long. The J segment lost 8 bases and the V segment lost 9 bases, leaving 4 bases of the junction unmatched. Germline V gene sequence: CDR1 KGHDR, CDR2 SFDVKD. Here the CDR3 reads CATAGGEGYTF. The CDR3 DNA reads TGTGCCACCGCAGGGGGCGAGGGCTACACCTTC.

This chain uses TRBV27 with TRBJ2-3; D ambiguous. Trimming pared 3 bases from V and 2 bases from J, leaving 15 bases between. Germline lookup yields CDR1 MNHEY and CDR2 SMNVEV (reference sequence). This CDR3 comprises 16 residues. CDR3 residues: CASSLIGQSLTDTQYF. The CDR3 DNA sequence: TGTGCCAGCAGTTTGATTGGGCAGTCACTCACAGATACGCAGTATTTT.

This sequence joins TRBV11-3 and TRBJ2-5; D gene ambiguous. The germline gives CDR1 SGHNT, CDR2 YENEEA. The CDR3 sequence is 13 residues long. V was trimmed by 2 bases and J by 4 bases, leaving 8 bases between them. The CDR3 bases are TGTGCCAGCAGCTTAAGTATGGTAGAGACCCAGTACTTC. Translated: CASSLSMVETQYF. Full variable domain (missing parts from reference TRBV11-3 and TRBJ2-5): EAGVVQSPRYKIIEKKQPVAFWCNPISGHNTLYWYLQNLGQGPELLIRYENEEAVDDSQLPKDRFSAERLKGVDSTLKIQPAELGDSAVYLCASSLSMVETQYFGPGTRLLVL.

The V gene is TRBV19, the J gene TRBJ2-1; D unclear. V shed 0 bases and J shed 6 bases, with 3 bases lying between them. This CDR3 has 12 residues. Germline CDR1 and CDR2: LNHDA and SQIVND (reference sequence). The CDR3 here is CASSIEGNEQFF. The CDR3 DNA sequence: TGTGCCAGTAGTATAGAGGGCAATGAGCAGTTCTTC. The whole variable domain, filled in from reference TRBV19 and TRBJ2-1, reads DGGITQSPKYLFRKEGQNVTLSCEQNLNHDAMYWYRQDPGQGLRLIYYSQIVNDFQKGDIAEGYSVSREKKESFPLTVTSAQKNPTAFYLCASSIEGNEQFFGPGTRLTVL.

The V and J genes are TRBV7-9 and TRBJ1-4; D not certain. The CDR3 has 14 amino acids. The V and J ends lost 3 bases and 7 bases respectively, with 12 bases between them. Germline V gene sequence: CDR1 SEHNR, CDR2 FQNEAQ (reference sequence). The CDR3 DNA reads as TGTGCCAGCAGCTTCCCCTCAGGAGCTGAAAAACTGTTTTTT. It encodes CASSFPSGAEKLFF. The full variable domain, in which reference TRBV7-9 and TRBJ1-4 provide the parts outside the CDR3, is DTGVSQNPRHKITKRGQNVTFRCDPISEHNRLYWYRQTLGQGPEFLTYFQNEAQLEKSRLLSDRFSAERPKGSFSTLEIQRTEQGDSAMYLCASSFPSGAEKLFFGSGTQLSVL.

The chain combines TRBV5-1 with TRBJ1-6, with TRBD1 matching over 7 bases. After removal of 0 bases from V and 7 bases from J, the junction contained 4 bases not matched to a gene. The V gene's germline CDR1 is SGHRS and CDR2 YFSETQ. The CDR3 covers 15 residues. The CDR3 DNA sequence: TGCGCCAGCAGCTTGGAGGGGGCTGGGAATTCACCCCTCCACTTT. Amino acid sequence: CASSLEGAGNSPLHF.

This clonotype was found a few times. This chain links TRBV7-9 with TRBJ1-3; D not certain. V was cut by 0 bases and J by 1 base, with 7 bases left in between. The CDR3 has 15 amino acids. CDR1 and CDR2 from the germline V gene are SEHNR and FQNEAQ (reference sequence). The CDR3 DNA reads TGTGCCAGCAGCTTAGCAGTGGGATCTGGAAACACCATATATTTT. Protein: CASSLAVGSGNTIYF.

This chain joins TRBV12-3 or TRBV12-4 and TRBJ2-5, with D possibly TRBD1 on 6 matching bases. This CDR3 is built from 15 residues. Trimming cost V 8 bases and J 4 bases, with 20 bases left between them. CDR3 sequence reads: CASAMSGEMGETQYF. The CDR3 bases are TGTGCCAGCGCGATGTCAGGGGAGATGGGAGAGACCCAGTACTTC.

The chain uses TRBV5-4 and TRBJ2-7; 13 bases fit TRBD2. CDR1 is SGHNT and CDR2 is YYREEE in the germline V gene (reference sequence). The CDR3 covers 14 residues. V shed 5 bases, J shed 4 bases, and the junction held 3 bases outside the gene matches. CDR3 sequence: CASRLAGGPYEQYF. The DNA of the CDR3 is TGTGCCAGCAGACTAGCGGGGGGGCCATACGAGCAGTACTTC.

Only a few counts were recorded for this clonotype. J is TRBJ2-3 and V is TRBV24-1; D may match TRBD1 or TRBD2 (6 bases each). The CDR3 loop spans 15 amino acids. Trimming removed 3 bases at V and 4 bases at J, with 13 bases between. Per germline, CDR1 KGHDR and CDR2 SFDVKD. The CDR3 spells CATSDTGRIADTQYF. CDR3 DNA sequence: TGTGCCACCAGTGATACAGGGAGGATCGCAGATACGCAGTATTTT.

The CDR3 nucleotides are TGTGCCAGCAGCTTGGTCGACAGGGACCGAGGCTACACCTTC. Its translation is CASSLVDRDRGYTF. V and J are TRBV5-8 and TRBJ1-2; 7 bases map to TRBD1. This CDR3 contains 14 residues. V lost 0 bases to trimming and J lost 8 bases; unmatched junction nucleotides: 7. Germline V gives CDR1 SGHTS, CDR2 YDEGEE.

This clonotype was seen more than once but under ten times. The chain is built from TRBV19 and TRBJ2-2, with D perhaps matching TRBD1 or TRBD2 (5 bases each). Germline CDR1 LNHDA, CDR2 SQIVND (reference sequence). The ends were cut back, 6 bases at V and 2 bases at J, with 10 bases in the middle. This CDR3 is 14 amino acids long. CDR3 DNA: TGTGCCAGTAGATTCGGGACCAACACCGGGGAGCTGTTTTTT. It yields the protein CASRFGTNTGELFF.

The chain recombines TRBV5-3 with TRBJ2-3; 7 bases map to TRBD2. TRBV5-3 belongs to the ORF category, with a function that is uncertain. Trimming at V came to 8 bases and at J to 3 bases, leaving 9 bases not matched to a gene. The CDR3 totals 14 residues. This CDR3 reads CASSPGTTTDTQYF. The CDR3 bases are TGTGCCAGCAGCCCCGGGACTACGACAGATACGCAGTATTTT.

J is TRBJ2-1 and V is TRBV12-5; TRBD2 is a possible D gene (5 bases). V was shortened by 3 bases and J by 0 bases, with 24 bases between the two germline ends. This CDR3 has 20 amino acids. Per the germline V gene, CDR1 is LGHNT and CDR2 is FRNRAP. CDR3: CASGFTPSTGRHSSYNEQFF. The CDR3 DNA reads as TGTGCTAGTGGTTTTACCCCATCGACGGGAAGGCATAGCTCCTACAATGAGCAGTTCTTC.

The chain has TRBV30 and TRBJ1-5; D is perhaps TRBD1 (6 bases). Germline lookup yields CDR1 GTSNPN and CDR2 SVGIG (reference sequence). V shed 6 bases and J shed 1 base, with 19 bases lying between them. The CDR3 is made up of 16 amino acids. The DNA of the CDR3 is TGTGCCTGCGGGGGCAGGTGGTCGTGGAGCAATCAGCCCCAGCATTTT. Residues: CACGGRWSWSNQPQHF.

The CDR3 spells CASSFVAGLSYNEQFF. The CDR3, as DNA: TGTGCCAGCAGCTTTGTCGCGGGACTCTCCTACAATGAGCAGTTCTTC. This rearrangement joins TRBV7-2 to TRBJ2-1; D may be TRBD2 (6 bases). The germline gives CDR1 SGHTA, CDR2 FQGNSA. Trimming pared 3 bases from V and 0 bases from J, leaving 12 bases between. This CDR3 region has 16 residues.

This clonotype was picked up a small number of times. The chain combines TRBV7-8 with TRBJ1-5, with D possibly TRBD1 on 5 matching bases. Trimming cost V 1 base and J 4 bases, with 11 bases left between them. This CDR3 has 15 residues. The V gene's germline CDR1 is SGHVS and CDR2 FQNEAQ. The CDR3 nucleotides are TGTGCCAGCAGCTTAGATGGGGCGAGGAATCAGCCCCAGCATTTT. This codes for CASSLDGARNQPQHF.

The rearrangement uses TRBV27 and TRBJ1-1; 7 bases match TRBD1. The CDR3 is 15 residues long. J lost 4 bases, V lost 5 bases, and 10 bases had no gene match. Germline V gene sequence: CDR1 MNHEY, CDR2 SMNVEV (reference sequence). The CDR3 DNA is TGTGCCAGCAGTCCCAACAGGGGAGGTTTCACTGAAGCTTTCTTT. Translating gives CASSPNRGGFTEAFF.